Shown below are 9 T cell receptor beta chains from a single sample sequenced in a study of cytomegalovirus exposure and HLA in healthy donors (dated by TCRdb to 2015 to 2018). Library generation was performed with the immunoSEQ multiplex PCR assay. A mixture of 60 forward primers for TCR Vbeta segments and 13 reverse primers for TCR Jbeta segments was used in the multiplex PCR. TCRdb stores this immuneACCESS table with in-frame sequences only. Part of the clones is absent; in the studies checked, under half of the shortfall reflects unresolved V genes, and no reason is known for the rest. The sample profile shows about 160,000 clones; approximately 80% of them were found once. In total, the top ten clones hold approximately 6.5% of the sample. Specimen: PBMCs. These receptors were collected from a male donor in good health and CMV-seropositive.

This clone was seen more than once but under ten times. V gene TRBV10-3 combines with J gene TRBJ1-2, with D perhaps matching TRBD1 (6 bases). The ends were cut back, 2 bases at V and 9 bases at J, with 16 bases in the middle. The germline V gene has CDR1 ENHRY and CDR2 SYGVKD. This CDR3 has 14 amino acids. CDR3 sequence reads: CAISEGGQTARYTF. DNA for the CDR3: TGTGCCATCAGTGAGGGCGGACAGACGGCGCGCTACACCTTC.

The rearrangement joins TRBV6-1 to TRBJ1-5; D is unclear. V was shortened by 8 bases and J by 0 bases, with 11 bases between the two germline ends. CDR1 is MNHNS, CDR2 SASEGT, per germline. The CDR3 covers 14 residues. CDR3 loop: CASSSGYSNQPQHF. The DNA for the CDR3 is TGTGCCAGCTCCTCCGGGTATAGCAATCAGCCCCAGCATTTT.

This sequence joins TRBV27 and TRBJ2-7, with D perhaps TRBD2 (6 bases). The CDR3 extends over 14 amino acids. CDR1 MNHEY and CDR2 SMNVEV come from the germline V gene (reference sequence). The V and J ends lost 4 bases and 1 base respectively, with 11 bases between them. CDR3 sequence reads: CASSWRDGSYEQYF. The CDR3, as DNA: TGTGCCAGCAGTTGGAGGGACGGTTCCTACGAGCAGTACTTC.

The rearrangement links TRBV5-1 to TRBJ2-5; 10 bases are a match to TRBD1. The CDR3 is 17 residues long. Trimming took 3 bases from V and 0 from J; bases not matched to a gene: 8. Germline V lookup: CDR1 SGHRS, CDR2 YFSETQ. The CDR3 is CASSYSSGTGDQETQYF. CDR3 DNA: TGCGCCAGCAGCTATAGCTCCGGGACAGGGGACCAAGAGACCCAGTACTTC. Together with reference TRBV5-1 and TRBJ2-5, the CDR3 gives the full variable domain: KAGVTQTPRYLIKTRGQQVTLSCSPISGHRSVSWYQQTPGQGLQFLFEYFSETQRNKGNFPGRFSGRQFSNSRSEMNVSTLELGDSALYLCASSYSSGTGDQETQYFGPGTRLLVL.

CDR3 nucleotide sequence: TGTGCCAGCAGCATTACTAGCGGGAGAGTGGACGAGCAGTTCTTC. Protein sequence: CASSITSGRVDEQFF. The rearrangement joins TRBV7-9 to TRBJ2-1; 11 positions match TRBD2. V lost 5 bases and J lost 10; bases outside the gene matches: 10. Germline V CDR1 and CDR2: SEHNR, FQNEAQ (reference sequence). This CDR3 contains 15 residues.

This clone was picked up a small number of times. The J gene is TRBJ2-7, the V gene TRBV27, with TRBD2 identical over 10 bases. CDR1 and CDR2 from the germline V gene are MNHEY and SMNVEV (reference sequence). There are 17 residues in the CDR3. V was pared by 5 bases and J by 0 bases, with 10 bases of the junction left unmatched. CDR3 nucleotides: TGTGCCAGCAGTCGGGGACTAGCGCCCTCGGGCTCCTACGAGCAGTACTTC. It codes for CASSRGLAPSGSYEQYF.

This chain joins TRBV28 and TRBJ2-1, with TRBD2 identical over 9 bases. The CDR3 runs 16 residues. Trimming removed 6 bases from V and 5 bases from J; junction bases left unmatched: 11. Germline-derived CDR1 and CDR2 are MDHEN and SYDVKM. CDR3 in amino acids: CASSKAPSGTNNEQFF. Here the CDR3 DNA reads TGTGCCAGCAGCAAAGCCCCTAGCGGGACCAACAATGAGCAGTTCTTC.

Details on this clone: Germline is not matched at one junction end, which may reflect a read error. J is TRBJ2-5 and V is TRBV7-7; 10 bases line up with TRBD2. Germline CDR1 is SSHAT and CDR2 is FNYEAQ (reference sequence). There are 16 residues in the CDR3. The CDR3 loop is CASSSRGLATQETQYF. CDR3 sequence (DNA): TGTGCTAGCAGCTCGAGGGGACTAGCGACCCAAGAGACCCAGTACTTC.

The V call is TRBV27, the J call TRBJ2-7; possible D gene TRBD2, 6 bases. Germline V gene sequence: CDR1 MNHEY, CDR2 SMNVEV (reference sequence). This CDR3 is built from 12 residues. Trimming shortened V by 6 bases and J by 6 bases, and 12 bases separated the two germline ends. CDR3 residues: CASSPSGLEQYF. CDR3 DNA: TGTGCCAGCAGCCCAAGCGGGCTCGAGCAGTACTTC.